A single sample gave rise to the 2 T cell receptor beta chains below, sequenced in a study of T cells in Graves' hyperthyroidism and ophthalmopathy. Amplification of TCR beta CDR3 regions was performed using RNA transcripts as template. Carried out on the TCR CDR3, a first-round RT-PCR used the HTBI primer set. TCRdb itself ran the multiplex PCR reads through MiXCR, one entry per CDR3 protein. The repertoire holds 350,000 to 400,000 distinct CDR3 sequences, with over 15% as singletons. Sequenced: blood. The receptor source for this set is a woman aged 18-29 years with Graves' hyperthyroidism.

This clonotype was detected many times. The chain links TRBV20-1 to TRBJ2-7; tentatively, D is TRBD2 (6 bases). This CDR3 region has 12 residues. Germline V gene data show CDR1 as DFQATT and CDR2 as SNEGSKA (reference sequence). The V gene lost 5 bases and the J gene lost 0 bases, with 8 bases spanning the gap. CDR3 DNA: TGCAGTGCTCCGACTAGCTCCTACGAGCAGTACTTC. It yields the protein CSAPTSSYEQYF.

Many counts were recorded for this clonotype. A read error may account for a junction end that differs from germline. The rearrangement joins TRBV7-2 to TRBJ2-5; maybe TRBD2 (7 bases). Germline CDR1 SGHTA, CDR2 FQGNSA. The CDR3 is 13 residues long. CDR3 loop: CASGLGGGETQYF. The CDR3 DNA reads TGTGCCAGCGGCTTAGGGGGAGGGGAGACCCAGTACTTC.